Here is one T cell receptor beta chain with its context. This entry belongs to a study of blood T cell repertoires in COVID-19. Study-wide context: COVID-19 samples, acute and convalescent, were from the United States, Italy and Spain.

Assignment of participants to cohorts was predicated upon participant-reported clinical history. All exposed participants met a person with COVID-19 within 2 weeks before entering the study. The data were produced by immunoSEQ multiplex PCR, yet TCRdb's version contains in-frame clones alone and is incomplete. The repertoire holds around 250,000 clones, with 85% to 95% as singletons. The specimen sequenced was PBMCs or T cells enriched from blood (not recorded which). This clonotype was obtained from a man in his forties who had been exposed to COVID-19.

Here the CDR3 reads CASSLRGGSNQPQHF. Here the CDR3 DNA reads TGTGCCAGCAGTTTAAGAGGCGGGAGCAATCAGCCCCAGCATTTT. The rearrangement joins TRBV28 to TRBJ1-5; D remains ambiguous. Per the germline V gene, CDR1 is MDHEN and CDR2 is SYDVKM. The CDR3 extends over 15 amino acids. The V end lost 2 bases, the J end lost 1 base, and 9 bases lay between the germline ends.